Sequencing of this T cell receptor (beta chain) was carried out in a study of T cells in Graves' hyperthyroidism and ophthalmopathy. CDR3 length: 17 amino acids. J lost 1 base, V lost 6 bases, and 11 bases had no gene match. Germline V gene sequence: CDR1 MNHNS, CDR2 SASEGT. Amplified regions were TCR beta CDR3 sequences from RNA transcripts. The HTBI primer set drove a first-round RT-PCR of the TCR CDR3. TCRdb processed the multiplex PCR reads anew with MiXCR; each CDR3 protein has one entry. This table has approximately 520,000 distinct CDR3 sequences, 20% appearing once. Patients were excluded for uncontrolled infection, other autoimmune disease, pregnancy or lactation.

This sequence joins TRBV6-1 and TRBJ1-5; 8 bases map to TRBD1. Specimen: blood. This TCR came from a man between 18 and 35 years old with Graves' hyperthyroidism. The CDR3 is CASSPTARGQSNQPQHF. In nucleotides, the CDR3 is TGTGCCAGCAGCCCAACTGCCAGGGGGCAGAGCAATCAGCCCCAGCATTTT.